The 6 T cell receptor beta chains below all came from one sample that was sequenced in a study of a mutant IDH1 vaccine in newly diagnosed glioma (dated by TCRdb to 2020 to 2023). Taken with the paper, the label for time point translates to: week 23, last vaccination. Each vaccine dose, consisting of 300 ug of a 20-mer mutant IDH1 peptide in Montanide, was administered subcutaneously with topical imiquimod. Libraries were made using the immunoSEQ multiplex PCR assay. The table comes from immuneACCESS by way of TCRdb, which keeps in-frame sequences with V and J called. Part of the clones is missing from these tables; in studies checked, under half for an unresolved V gene and the rest for unknown reasons. The table for this sample lists about 55,000 clones; about 80% of them were counted only once. Jointly, the top ten make up 6.2% of the sample. These TCRs' antigens remain unknown. The source was PBMCs, collected from a glioma patient whose treatment included an IDH1 peptide vaccine. The receptors derive from a man in his forties with glioma.

This sequence joins TRBV4-2 and TRBJ2-7, with a weak D call TRBD1 (5 bases). The V gene lost 1 base and the J gene lost 2 bases, with 6 bases spanning the gap. Germline CDR1 is LGHNA and CDR2 is YNFKEQ. The CDR3 sequence is 13 residues long. CDR3 protein: CASSQVGAYEQYF. Written as DNA, the CDR3 is TGTGCCAGCAGCCAAGTAGGGGCCTACGAGCAGTACTTC.

This chain uses TRBV7-9 with TRBJ2-3; the match to TRBD2 covers 15 bases. This CDR3 is 15 amino acids long. V gave up 4 bases and J gave up 6 bases; unmatched junction bases: 2. CDR1 is SEHNR, CDR2 FQNEAQ, per germline (reference sequence). CDR3 sequence: CASSWGLAGGDTQYF. The CDR3 DNA reads as TGTGCCAGCAGCTGGGGACTAGCGGGGGGCGATACGCAGTATTTT.

J is TRBJ1-1 and V is TRBV20-1; a weak D match, TRBD1 (5 bases). Germline V gene lookup returns CDR1 DFQATT and CDR2 SNEGSKA (reference sequence). The CDR3 sequence is 11 residues long. Trimming left V 7 bases short and J 7 bases short, with 13 bases between. CDR3 sequence: CSVSFGGEAFF. Here the CDR3 DNA reads TGCAGTGTCAGCTTTGGGGGTGAAGCTTTCTTT.

The gene calls are TRBV19 and TRBJ1-5, with TRBD1 matching over 8 bases. Germline values: CDR1 LNHDA, CDR2 SQIVND (reference sequence). The CDR3 covers 15 residues. V was clipped by 6 bases and J by 6 bases; unmatched bases: 10. CDR3 residues: CASSTDRGSVQPQHF. The CDR3 DNA is TGTGCCAGTAGCACAGACAGGGGTTCCGTTCAGCCCCAGCATTTT.

The chain links TRBV5-4 to TRBJ2-2; 10 bases are a match to TRBD1. The CDR3 is 15 amino acids. V shed 3 bases and J 7 bases; nucleotides not matched to a gene: 6. The germline CDR1 and CDR2 sequences are SGHNT and YYREEE (reference sequence). The DNA of the CDR3 is TGTGCCAGCAGCTCCGGGGACAGGGGTATCGGGGAGCTGTTTTTT. It is translated as CASSSGDRGIGELFF. The full variable domain, rest sourced from reference TRBV5-4 and TRBJ2-2, is ETGVTQSPTHLIKTRGQQVTLRCSSQSGHNTVSWYQQALGQGPQFIFQYYREEENGRGNFPPRFSGLQFPNYSSELNVNALELDDSALYLCASSSGDRGIGELFFGEGSRLTVL.

The rearrangement links TRBV7-8 to TRBJ1-6; 7 bases are shared with TRBD1. The junction had 8 bases not matched to a gene; V was cut back by 5 bases and J by 4 bases. The CDR3 has 16 residues. Germline V CDR1 and CDR2: SGHVS, FQNEAQ. The CDR3 sequence is CASSAGGSSYNSPLHF. CDR3 DNA: TGTGCCAGCAGCGCAGGGGGGAGCAGTTATAATTCACCCCTCCACTTT.